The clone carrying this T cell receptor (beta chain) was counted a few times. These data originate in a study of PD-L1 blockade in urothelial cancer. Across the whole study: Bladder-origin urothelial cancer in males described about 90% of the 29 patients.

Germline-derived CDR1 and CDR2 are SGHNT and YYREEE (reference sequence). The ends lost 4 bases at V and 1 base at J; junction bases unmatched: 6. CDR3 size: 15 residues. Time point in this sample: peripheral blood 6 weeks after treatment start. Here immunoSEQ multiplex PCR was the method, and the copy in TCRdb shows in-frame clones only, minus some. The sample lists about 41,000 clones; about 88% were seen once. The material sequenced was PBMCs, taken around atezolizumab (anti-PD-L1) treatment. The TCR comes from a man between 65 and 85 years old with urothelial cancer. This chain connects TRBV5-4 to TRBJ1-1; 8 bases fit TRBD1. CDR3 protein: CASSPGQGTNTEAFF. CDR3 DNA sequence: TGTGCCAGCAGCCCCGGACAGGGCACGAACACTGAAGCTTTCTTT.